The present T cell receptor beta chain was sequenced within a study of blood T cell repertoires in COVID-19. Study overall: Acute and convalescent COVID-19 specimens originated in the United States, Italy and Spain.

This CDR3 has 16 amino acids. Germline V lookup: CDR1 LGHDT, CDR2 YNNKEL (reference sequence). Germline trimming cut 6 bases from V and 1 base from J; bases unmatched to any gene: 5. Authors' processing steps: Nucleated cell counts were estimated from reference gene primer amplification. Method: immunoSEQ multiplex PCR; TCRdb's copy keeps in-frame clones and lacks some. V, J and clone size are taken as reported in that table, and D and trimming were inferred from the DNA itself. The table shows over 300,000 clones, with around four fifths occurring only once. The J gene is TRBJ2-6, the V gene TRBV3-1 (or the pseudogene TRBV3-2), with 8 bases identical to TRBD1. The sample taken for sequencing was peripheral blood. This clonotype was sampled from a woman aged 50 to 60 with acute or convalescent COVID-19. In nucleotides, the CDR3 is TGTGCCAGCAGTCGGACAGGGCTATCTGGGGCCAACGTCCTGACTTTC. The encoded protein is CASSRTGLSGANVLTF.